The rows below give T cell receptor beta chains drawn from one sample of a study of T-cell memory formation after mild COVID-19. MiXCR, run by TCRdb on the 5' RACE reads, gives a single entry per CDR3 protein. The sample has hundreds of thousands of distinct CDR3 sequences, 20% to 30% seen once. Input material: PBMCs or a T cell subset sorted from them (not recorded which). The receptors stem from an adult woman who had mild COVID-19 (a few samples of this study predate the infection). Cell type and time point are not known. Each CDR3 is given with its conserved first and last residue. D genes are given only for firm matches. Clone size is given for some rows only: seen once, a few or many times, or a class if the clone is expanded.

TRBV20-1	TRBJ1-2	few	.	CSARREGYGYTF	TGCAGTGCTAGACGCGAGGGGTATGGCTACACCTTC
TRBV11-2	TRBJ2-5	.	TRBD2	CASSSWGSGVQETQYF	TGTGCCAGCAGCTCCTGGGGTAGCGGGGTACAAGAGACCCAGTACTTC
TRBV6-6	TRBJ1-1	.	.	CASSSLRPPRRSTEAFF	TGTGCCAGCAGTTCCCTTCGTCCCCCGAGACGGTCCACTGAAGCTTTCTTT
TRBV15	TRBJ2-5	.	.	CATSTTLGAHQTQYF	TGTGCCACCAGCACGACTCTAGGTGCCCATCAGACCCAGTACTTC
TRBV30	TRBJ1-2	.	.	CAWRTASYGYTF	TGTGCCTGGAGGACAGCTTCTTATGGCTACACCTTC
TRBV4-2	TRBJ2-7	.	.	CASSQVGGNYEQYF	TGTGCCAGCAGCCAAGTAGGCGGGAACTACGAGCAGTACTTC
TRBV11-2	TRBJ2-3	few	.	CASSPELRTDTQYF	TGTGCCAGCAGCCCAGAACTACGCACAGATACGCAGTATTTT
TRBV7-9	TRBJ2-3	few	TRBD1	CASSSGTGYPDTQYF	TGTGCCAGCAGCTCGGGGACAGGGTACCCAGATACGCAGTATTTT
TRBV7-9	TRBJ1-1	few	.	CASSLRRVSEAFF	TGTGCCAGCAGCCTCCGTCGGGTCTCTGAAGCTTTCTTT
TRBV5-1	TRBJ2-5	few	.	CASSPLNQETQYF	TGCGCCAGCAGCCCCCTGAACCAAGAGACCCAGTACTTC
TRBV7-9	TRBJ2-2	.	.	CASSPVSGGTPNTGELFF	TGTGCCAGCAGCCCCGTAAGCGGTGGGACTCCGAACACCGGGGAGCTGTTTTTT
TRBV29-1	TRBJ2-1	few	TRBD2	CSVVGTSGYNEQFF	TGCAGCGTTGTAGGAACTAGCGGTTACAATGAGCAGTTCTTC
TRBV29-1	TRBJ2-1	many	TRBD1	CSESDRANYNEQFF	TGCAGCGAGTCGGACAGGGCTAACTACAATGAGCAGTTCTTC
TRBV9	TRBJ2-3	few	.	CASSVAGEITDTQYF	TGTGCCAGCAGCGTAGCGGGGGAGATCACAGATACGCAGTATTTT
TRBV19	TRBJ1-1	few	TRBD1	CASSIGRTGWNTEAFF	TGTGCCAGTAGTATAGGGAGGACAGGGTGGAACACTGAAGCTTTCTTT
TRBV11-1	TRBJ2-3	.	.	CASSTPTGRRTDTQYF	TGTGCCAGCAGCACGCCGACAGGTCGGAGAACAGATACGCAGTATTTT
TRBV18	TRBJ1-1	many	TRBD1	CASSPGQGNTEAFF	TGTGCCAGCAGCCCCGGACAGGGGAACACTGAAGCTTTCTTT
TRBV7-3	TRBJ1-1	few	TRBD1	CASSPGTGPRAFF	TGTGCCAGCAGCCCGGGGACAGGACCGAGAGCTTTCTTT
TRBV28	TRBJ2-2	.	TRBD2	CASSLLAGGTGELFF	TGTGCCAGCAGTTTACTGGCGGGAGGTACCGGGGAGCTGTTTTTT
TRBV29-1	TRBJ1-1	many	.	CSVEGTEAFF	TGCAGCGTTGAGGGCACTGAAGCTTTCTTT
TRBV14	TRBJ2-3	many	TRBD2	CASSTLLAGGLADTQYF	TGTGCCAGCAGCACTCTACTAGCGGGGGGGCTGGCAGATACGCAGTATTTT
TRBV29-1	TRBJ2-7	few	TRBD1	CSVDPGTGSSYEQYF	TGCAGCGTTGATCCCGGGACAGGGAGCTCCTACGAGCAGTACTTC
TRBV12-3/TRBV12-4	TRBJ1-6	few	.	CASSSGRSGSPLHF	TGTGCCAGCAGTTCCGGGAGGTCGGGTTCACCCCTCCACTTT
TRBV14	TRBJ2-2	.	.	CASSQVRGNTGELFF	TGTGCCAGCAGCCAAGTACGAGGGAACACCGGGGAGCTGTTTTTT
TRBV5-1	TRBJ1-3	.	.	CASSSTSTTTGNTIYF	TGCGCCAGCAGCTCCACGTCCACGACGACTGGAAACACCATATATTTT
TRBV20-1	TRBJ1-1	.	TRBD1	CSARSGTGVNTEAFF	TGCAGTGCTAGATCTGGGACAGGAGTGAACACTGAAGCTTTCTTT
TRBV4-2	TRBJ2-1	.	TRBD2	CASSQELADYNEQFF	TGTGCCAGCAGCCAAGAACTAGCGGACTACAATGAGCAGTTCTTC
TRBV19	TRBJ1-4	few	.	CASSIAPAPSGEKLFF	TGTGCCAGTAGTATAGCGCCAGCCCCTTCGGGTGAAAAACTGTTTTTT
TRBV3-1	TRBJ2-5	few	.	CASSQFSRAEETQYF	TGTGCCAGCAGCCAATTTTCAAGAGCCGAAGAGACCCAGTACTTC
TRBV19	TRBJ2-2	few	TRBD2	CASRAGGLTGELFF	TGTGCCAGTAGGGCGGGAGGGCTTACCGGGGAGCTGTTTTTT
TRBV29-1	TRBJ2-2	.	.	CSVARQGRGTGELFF	TGCAGCGTTGCTCGCCAGGGGAGGGGGACCGGGGAGCTGTTTTTT
TRBV4-3	TRBJ2-1	.	.	CASSQDTGSSYNEQFF	TGCGCCAGCAGCCAAGATACCGGGAGCTCCTACAATGAGCAGTTCTTC
TRBV7-6	TRBJ1-1	.	.	CASRGEDTEAFF	TGTGCCAGCCGGGGAGAGGACACTGAAGCTTTCTTT
TRBV9	TRBJ2-3	few	.	CASSAQLPSVERTSTDTQYF	TGTGCCAGCAGCGCCCAATTACCGTCGGTTGAGAGAACTAGCACAGATACGCAGTATTTT
TRBV7-6	TRBJ2-3	few	TRBD2	CASSPRLAGGQGTDTQYF	TGTGCCAGCAGCCCCCGACTAGCGGGGGGGCAGGGCACAGATACGCAGTATTTT
TRBV12-3/TRBV12-4	TRBJ2-1	few	.	CASGGSSYNEQFF	TGTGCCAGCGGCGGAAGCTCCTACAATGAGCAGTTCTTC
TRBV29-1	TRBJ2-1	few	TRBD2	CSGTSAQKDEQFF	TGCAGCGGGACTAGTGCCCAAAAGGATGAGCAGTTCTTC
TRBV7-6	TRBJ2-2	.	TRBD2	CASSPSRGRANTGELFF	TGTGCCAGCAGCCCTAGCCGGGGGAGGGCGAACACCGGGGAGCTGTTTTTT
TRBV9	TRBJ2-6	.	TRBD1	CASSGRDRDSGANVLTF	TGTGCCAGCAGCGGGCGGGACAGGGACTCTGGGGCCAACGTCCTGACTTTC
TRBV4-3	TRBJ2-5	.	TRBD2	CASSQDPAGGPGETQYF	TGCGCCAGCAGCCAAGATCCAGCGGGAGGGCCAGGAGAGACCCAGTACTTC
TRBV18	TRBJ2-2	few	.	CASSPPGVTVGELFF	TGTGCCAGCTCACCTCCCGGGGTGACCGTCGGGGAGCTGTTTTTT
TRBV15	TRBJ1-2	.	.	CATSRALEEYYGYTF	TGTGCCACCAGCAGAGCCCTTGAAGAGTACTATGGCTACACCTTC
TRBV5-8	TRBJ2-3	few	TRBD2	CASTIVLRDYHTQYF	TGTGCCAGCACCATTGTTCTCCGGGACTACCATACGCAGTATTTT
TRBV25-1	TRBJ1-1	.	.	CASSEWGKGRQDTEAFF	TGTGCCAGCAGTGAATGGGGGAAGGGCCGCCAGGACACTGAAGCTTTCTTT
TRBV7-6	TRBJ2-3	.	TRBD2	CASSLVMGSGASTDTQYF	TGTGCCAGCAGCTTAGTGATGGGTAGCGGGGCTAGCACAGATACGCAGTATTTT
TRBV7-2	TRBJ1-2	few	.	CASSLTGRNYGYTF	TGTGCCAGCAGCTTAACTGGCAGGAACTATGGCTACACCTTC
TRBV5-6	TRBJ2-7	.	TRBD1	CASTSPGQPSHEQYF	TGTGCCAGCACCTCGCCGGGACAGCCGTCCCACGAGCAGTACTTC
TRBV25-1	TRBJ2-1	few	TRBD2	CASSEGLAGDNEQFF	TGTGCCAGCAGTGAGGGACTAGCGGGGGACAATGAGCAGTTCTTC
TRBV24-1	TRBJ2-7	.	.	CATSDPTGNEQYF	TGTGCCACCAGTGACCCCACAGGGAACGAGCAGTACTTC
TRBV9	TRBJ2-1	.	TRBD2	CASSVESGSYNEQFF	TGTGCCAGCAGCGTAGAGAGCGGGAGCTACAATGAGCAGTTCTTC
TRBV16	TRBJ1-1	.	.	CASSSPRGYTEAFF	TGTGCCAGCAGCTCCCCTAGGGGTTACACTGAAGCTTTCTTT
TRBV2	TRBJ1-1	.	.	CASRRGEGTEAFF	TGTGCCAGCAGGAGGGGTGAAGGCACTGAAGCTTTCTTT
TRBV12-3/TRBV12-4	TRBJ2-1	few	.	CASSPPGTQPTNEQFF	TGTGCCAGCAGCCCCCCCGGTACACAACCAACCAATGAGCAGTTCTTC
TRBV30	TRBJ2-7	.	.	CAWTFFGTLREQYF	TGTGCCTGGACCTTTTTTGGGACCTTACGCGAGCAGTACTTC